Below are 10 T cell receptor beta chains sequenced from a single sample in a study of beta chain features in type 1 diabetes. Study-wide results and caveats: All four CD4+ subsets of Type 1 diabetes patients contained TCRB CDR3s that were moderately but significantly shorter.

No antigen is known for these receptors. All of the isolated RNA was reverse transcribed, so expressed TCRB transcripts were sequenced. Clones were read by immunoSEQ multiplex PCR, and TCRdb kept only the in-frame ones, dropping some. This repertoire shows 500,000 to 850,000 clones, over 12% found once; its top ten account for 0.035% to 0.045%. The material sequenced was naive CD4+ T cells from blood. The receptors come from a man aged 18 to 30 with type 1 diabetes.

The CDR3 reads CASSPGQVLQETQYF. In DNA form, the CDR3 reads TGCGCCAGTTCACCGGGACAGGTTCTCCAAGAGACCCAGTACTTC. The rearrangement links TRBV5-1 to TRBJ2-5; 8 bases are a match to TRBD1. After removal of 8 bases from V and 1 base from J, the junction contained 10 bases not matched to a gene. The CDR3 is 15 amino acids. CDR1 is SGHRS and CDR2 is YFSETQ in the germline V gene.

This clone turned up a few times. The rearrangement joins TRBV6-5 to TRBJ2-5; TRBD2 matches at 9 bases. CDR1 is MNHEY, CDR2 SVGAGI, per germline. The CDR3 loop spans 15 amino acids. The V gene end was trimmed by 2 bases and the J gene end by 4 bases; junction bases not matched to a gene: 5. CDR3 residues: CASSYLLAGVETQYF. In nucleotides, the CDR3 is TGTGCCAGCAGTTACCTATTAGCGGGAGTAGAGACCCAGTACTTC.

On this clone itself: The same CDR3 arises from other DNA sequences in this sample as well. The chain has TRBV7-2 and TRBJ2-1; TRBD2 matches at 7 bases. The V and J ends lost 3 bases and 3 bases, in that order; junction bases with no gene match: 5. In germline, CDR1 is SGHTA, CDR2 FQGNSA. CDR3 length: 15 amino acids. CDR3 sequence (DNA): TGTGCCAGCAGCTTGGGGAGGGCGAGCTACAATGAGCAGTTCTTC. Amino acids: CASSLGRASYNEQFF.

The table lists this clone with a few counts. The gene calls are TRBV2 and TRBJ2-1; D not certain. Per germline, CDR1 SNHLY and CDR2 FYNNEI. The CDR3 covers 13 residues. V was pared by 8 bases and J by 4 bases, with 12 bases between. CDR3 bases: TGTGCCAGCCGGCGTGGGTTATACAATGAGCAGTTCTTC. Translating gives CASRRGLYNEQFF.

About this clone itself: Different DNA sequences within this sample yield the same CDR3. The chain joins TRBV2 to TRBJ2-7; D is unclear. V lost 8 bases, J lost 4 bases, and 6 bases lay in between. This CDR3 has 10 amino acids. Germline V CDR1 and CDR2: SNHLY, FYNNEI. CDR3 region: CASSVYEQYF. The CDR3 nucleotides are TGTGCCAGCTCGGTTTACGAGCAGTACTTC.

This rearrangement joins TRBV19 to TRBJ2-7, with 11 bases fitting TRBD1. The CDR3 is 15 amino acids. Germline trimming cut 5 bases from V and 5 bases from J; bases unmatched to any gene: 8. Germline CDR1 and CDR2: LNHDA and SQIVND (reference sequence). The DNA for the CDR3 is TGTGCCAGTAGTTCGGGGACAGGGGGATGGGACGAGCAGTACTTC. It encodes CASSSGTGGWDEQYF.

The chain uses TRBV2 and TRBJ1-2; D gene ambiguous. The CDR3 loop spans 13 amino acids. Trimming shortened V by 2 bases and J by 2 bases, and 6 bases separated the two germline ends. Germline V gives CDR1 SNHLY, CDR2 FYNNEI. The CDR3: CASSEQTNYGYTF. The CDR3 bases are TGTGCCAGCAGTGAACAGACGAACTATGGCTACACCTTC.

V gene TRBV30 combines with J gene TRBJ2-1, with unresolved D. The CDR3 contains 13 residues. V was pared by 2 bases and J by 2 bases, with 7 bases between. Germline CDR1 is GTSNPN and CDR2 is SVGIG (reference sequence). CDR3 loop: CAWSLQAYNEQFF. CDR3 nucleotide sequence: TGTGCCTGGAGTTTGCAGGCCTACAATGAGCAGTTCTTC.

This clone was picked up a small number of times. The chain employs TRBV30 and TRBJ2-7; 8 bases map to TRBD1. The germline CDR1 and CDR2 sequences are GTSNPN and SVGIG (reference sequence). J was trimmed by 7 bases and V by 4 bases; bases with no gene match: 9. The CDR3 is 13 residues long. The CDR3 DNA reads as TGTGCCTGGATAGGCAGGGGGCCGGGGGAGCAGTACTTC. Translating gives CAWIGRGPGEQYF.

The genes are TRBV2 and TRBJ2-3; 10 nucleotides agree with TRBD2. This CDR3 spans 14 amino acids. J lost 3 bases, V lost 4 bases, and 1 base had no gene match. Germline V gives CDR1 SNHLY, CDR2 FYNNEI. CDR3: CASSALAGTDTQYF. CDR3 bases: TGTGCCAGCAGTGCACTAGCGGGAACAGATACGCAGTATTTT. Full variable domain (outside the CDR3, taken from reference TRBV2 and TRBJ2-3): EPEVTQTPSHQVTQMGQEVILRCVPISNHLYFYWYRQILGQKVEFLVSFYNNEISEKSEIFDDQFSVERPDGSNFTLKIRSTKLEDSAMYFCASSALAGTDTQYFGPGTRLTVL.